This T cell receptor beta chain originates from a study of early T cells in non-severe SARS-CoV-2 infection. General study points: Missing private and CD4 specificities, VDJdb matching favored anti-spike CD8 responses.

Trimming at V came to 7 bases and at J to 0 bases, leaving 4 bases not matched to a gene. CDR1 and CDR2 (germline): WSHSY, SAAADI. This CDR3 comprises 16 residues. This clonotype was found a few times. The antigen is unknown. Individual cDNA molecules each received unique molecular identifiers attached to them. A single record per CDR3 protein comes from TCRdb applying MiXCR to the 5' RACE reads. The data show some 64,000 distinct CDR3 sequences, around 18% seen once. This TCR came from an adult who was a healthcare worker with PCR-confirmed SARS-CoV-2 infection or an uninfected control (not recorded which). The V gene is TRBV10-2, the J gene TRBJ2-7; 15 positions agree with TRBD2. The starting material was whole blood, obtained at baseline. The CDR3 loop is CASTGLAGGLSYEQYF. The CDR3 DNA reads as TGCGCCAGCACCGGACTAGCGGGGGGGCTCTCCTACGAGCAGTACTTC.